The 10 T cell receptor beta chains below all came from one sample that was sequenced in a study of T-cell reconstitution after alpha-beta-depleted transplantation in children. Unique molecular identifiers were built into the TCRbeta library. TCRdb independently ran MiXCR on the PCR reads; one entry per CDR3 protein. The sample lists about 58,000 distinct CDR3 sequences, about 40% seen once, with 98% in the top ten. The sample consisted of PBMCs, mostly from graft donor cells, taken 360 days after TCRalphabeta/CD19-depleted stem cell transplant. The receptors originated from a male patient younger than 18 who had a stem cell transplant for acute lymphoblastic leukemia, so the T cells may come from the graft donor.

V gene TRBV6-1 combines with J gene TRBJ2-7, with a possible D match to TRBD2 (5 bases). Deletions cut 4 bases from V and 2 bases from J, with 9 bases between. The CDR3 runs to 13 residues. CDR1 MNHNS and CDR2 SASEGT come from the germline V gene. Written as DNA, the CDR3 is TGTGCCAGCAGTGTAGCGAGGGCCTACGAGCAGTACTTC. Protein: CASSVARAYEQYF.

In its sample, this clonotype was seen a few times. This chain joins TRBV5-1 and TRBJ2-7, with TRBD1 identical over 11 bases. The CDR3 runs 14 residues. Germline V gene lookup returns CDR1 SGHRS and CDR2 YFSETQ. J gave up 4 bases and V 3 bases, and 3 bases lay outside the gene matches. The CDR3 nucleotides are TGCGCCAGCAGCTCGGGGGACAGGGGGTACGAGCAGTACTTC. Residues: CASSSGDRGYEQYF.

This rearrangement joins TRBV28 to TRBJ2-5; a weak D match, TRBD1 (5 bases). V was shortened by 7 bases and J by 1 base, with 13 bases between the two germline ends. Germline CDR1 and CDR2: MDHEN and SYDVKM. CDR3 length: 14 amino acids. This CDR3 reads CASTYLDSQETQYF. CDR3 DNA sequence: TGTGCCAGCACTTACTTAGACAGCCAAGAGACCCAGTACTTC.

This clonotype was observed a few times. This rearrangement joins TRBV7-3 to TRBJ2-3, with a possible D match to TRBD2 (7 bases). Germline CDR1 and CDR2: SGHTA and FQGTGA. The V and J ends lost 2 bases and 2 bases respectively, with 14 bases between them. This CDR3 comprises 16 residues. The CDR3 coding sequence is TGTGCCAGCAGCTTAGTAAACGGGGGGCCCACAGATACGCAGTATTTT. It encodes CASSLVNGGPTDTQYF. The whole variable domain, filled in from reference TRBV7-3 and TRBJ2-3, reads GAGVSQTPSNKVTEKGKYVELRCDPISGHTALYWYRQSLGQGPEFLIYFQGTGAADDSGLPNDRFFAVRPEGSVSTLKIQRTERGDSAVYLCASSLVNGGPTDTQYFGPGTRLTVL.

The chain has TRBV12-3 or TRBV12-4 and TRBJ2-2; 8 bases line up with TRBD1. V gave up 5 bases and J gave up 1 base; unmatched junction bases: 3. The CDR3 sequence is 15 residues long. Written as DNA, the CDR3 is TGTGCCAGCAGTCTAGGGACAGGGAACACCGGGGAGCTGTTTTTT. Translating gives CASSLGTGNTGELFF.

The V and J genes are TRBV3-1 and TRBJ2-5, with 14 bases that match TRBD2. V was clipped by 5 bases and J by 2 bases; unmatched bases: 4. Germline V gives CDR1 LGHDT, CDR2 YNNKEL (reference sequence). The CDR3 runs 16 residues. CDR3 bases: TGTGCCAGCAGCTCACGACTAGCGGGGGGGCAAGAGACCCAGTACTTC. This gives the protein CASSSRLAGGQETQYF.

This chain links TRBV12-3 or TRBV12-4 with TRBJ2-7, with D perhaps TRBD2 (5 bases). The V end lost 2 bases, the J end lost 6 bases, and 8 bases lay between the germline ends. The CDR3 is 12 residues long. CDR3 in DNA: TGTGCCAGCAGTTTATCTAGCTTCGAGCAGTACTTC. It yields the protein CASSLSSFEQYF.

This clonotype was detected only a few times. The chain links TRBV5-1 to TRBJ2-1, with 9 bases aligning to TRBD2. The germline CDR1 and CDR2 sequences are SGHRS and YFSETQ. V lost 0 bases, J lost 8 bases, and 9 bases stayed unmatched. The CDR3 covers 16 residues. This CDR3 is CASSLGSGSLGHEQFF. In nucleotides, the CDR3 is TGCGCCAGCAGCTTGGGTAGCGGGAGTCTGGGGCATGAGCAGTTCTTC.

The sample holds one count of this clonotype. The V gene is TRBV12-3 or TRBV12-4, the J gene TRBJ2-1, with TRBD2 matching over 11 bases. V was pared by 6 bases and J by 0 bases, with 1 base of the junction left unmatched. This CDR3 region has 15 residues. Written as DNA, the CDR3 is TGTGCCAGCAGAGGACTAGCGGGCTCCTACAATGAGCAGTTCTTC. This encodes CASRGLAGSYNEQFF.

This clonotype was recorded a few times. The chain joins TRBV29-1 to TRBJ2-6, with D perhaps matching TRBD1 (6 bases). V was cut by 7 bases and J by 2 bases, with 18 bases left in between. This CDR3 is built from 16 residues. Germline V lookup: CDR1 SQVTM, CDR2 ANQGSEA. The CDR3 sequence: CSALGQHLTGANVLTF. CDR3 coding DNA: TGCAGCGCTCTAGGACAGCATTTAACTGGGGCCAACGTCCTGACTTTC. Together with reference TRBV29-1 and TRBJ2-6, the CDR3 gives the full variable domain: SAVISQKPSRDICQRGTSLTIQCQVDSQVTMMFWYRQQPGQSLTLIATANQGSEATYESGFVIDKFPISRPNLTFSTLTVSNMSPEDSSIYLCSALGQHLTGANVLTFGAGSRLTVL.